This TCR beta chain was documented in a study of regulatory T cells in long-lasting Graves disease. Arm-PCR of CDR3 regions and iRepertoire HTBI primers were the basis on which TCR beta libraries were built. TCRdb re-derived calls from the multiplex PCR reads in MiXCR, one entry per CDR3 protein. This table has around 340,000 distinct CDR3 sequences, less than 20% appearing once. Time point denoted: persistent/refractory GD, antithyroid drugs over 5 years with positive TRAb. The TCR library was made from RNA that had been extracted from PBMCs in TRIzol. The patients were drawn from one endocrinology department in Xi'an, China. This clonotype was counted at least ten times. Antigen unknown. Study-wide points: Newly diagnosed patients had higher TCR diversity than persistent Graves' patients did. With persistent disease, TRBV28, TRBJ1-2 and TRBJ2-5 were the favored segments.

Between the trimmed V and J ends, which lost 5 bases and 7 bases, there was a span of 15 bases. CDR1 and CDR2 (germline): MNHEY, SMNVEV (reference sequence). The CDR3 loop spans 14 amino acids. The TCR sequence derives from a female donor with Graves disease. The chain employs TRBV27 and TRBJ1-5, with D possibly TRBD1 on 5 matching bases. Sequenced here: peripheral blood mononuclear cells (PBMCs), sampled when the disease was refractory, from a patient treated with antithyroid drugs. In nucleotides, the CDR3 is TGTGCCAGCAGTCCCCGCGGGGCGGGCCAGCCCCAGCATTTT. As protein: CASSPRGAGQPQHF.